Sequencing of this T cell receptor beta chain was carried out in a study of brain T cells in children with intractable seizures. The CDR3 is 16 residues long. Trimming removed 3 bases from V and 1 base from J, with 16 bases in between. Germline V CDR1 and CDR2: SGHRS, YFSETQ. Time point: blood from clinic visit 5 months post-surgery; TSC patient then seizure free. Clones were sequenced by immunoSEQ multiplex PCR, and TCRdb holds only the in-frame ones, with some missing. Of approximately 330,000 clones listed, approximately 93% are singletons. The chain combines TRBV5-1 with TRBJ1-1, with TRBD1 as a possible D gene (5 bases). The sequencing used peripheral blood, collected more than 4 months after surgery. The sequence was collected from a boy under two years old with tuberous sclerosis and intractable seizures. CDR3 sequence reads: CASSSLPQGPNTEAFF. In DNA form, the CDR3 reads TGCGCCAGCAGCTCCCTCCCCCAGGGCCCGAACACTGAAGCTTTCTTT.